The sequence of this T cell receptor (beta chain) was determined in a study of tumor-infiltrating lymphocytes in primary liver carcinoma. Across the study: Aged between 30 and 69 years, the patients were men and women.

Study-level findings and limits: Pairs of tumor regions overlapped more than tumor-adjacent and tumor-blood pairs did.

The authors made TCR beta cDNA from about 500 ng total RNA with a constant-region primer. Three nested multiplex PCR rounds of slightly modified ARM-PCR generated TCR beta libraries. Use of TRBV1-TRBV30 forward primers with a C-beta reverse primer characterized the first two PCR rounds, which lasted roughly 9 cycles each. TCRdb used MiXCR to reprocess the multiplex PCR reads, holding one entry per CDR3 protein. Among tens of thousands of distinct CDR3 sequences listed, around 75% were seen once. As to this clonotype: Its antigen is undetermined.

Co-extracting RNA and DNA was done with roughly 17-33 mg of unsorted bulk tissue as input. Resection treated the patients' primary liver carcinoma. CDR1 and CDR2 (germline): SGHAT, FQNNGV. V gave up 11 bases and J gave up 1 base; unmatched junction bases: 10. This CDR3 is built from 14 residues. This receptor was identified in a woman aged 30 to 39 with primary liver carcinoma and hepatitis B virus infection. This chain links TRBV11-2 with TRBJ2-5; 7 bases map to TRBD1. The specimen was tumor-adjacent normal liver tissue. CDR3 sequence reads: CAGSWDRTQETQYF. In DNA, the CDR3 is TGTGCCGGTAGCTGGGACAGAACCCAAGAGACCCAGTACTTC.